These T cell receptor beta chains were read from a single sample in a study of neurological immune-mediated disorders. MiXCR, applied by TCRdb to the 5' RACE reads, yields one record per CDR3 protein. The data contain tens of thousands of distinct CDR3 sequences, roughly 2.6% of them singletons. Material: PBMCs. The receptors here all came from a woman in her thirties with multiple sclerosis. CDR3s include the opening cysteine and the closing phenylalanine or tryptophan. The order of the fields is V gene, D gene, clone size, J gene, CDR3 protein, CDR3 DNA. A D gene is named only where the DNA matches it firmly. A row's size may be missing; if present it is once, few, many or a size class.

TRBV5-1	.	many	TRBJ1-3	CASSLEGQNSGNTIYF	TGCGCCAGCAGCCTTGAGGGGCAGAACTCTGGAAACACCATATATTTT
TRBV25-1	TRBD1	many	TRBJ1-1	CASRMGQPAWEAFF	TGTGCCAGCAGAATGGGACAGCCGGCGTGGGAAGCTTTCTTT
TRBV11-2	.	many	TRBJ2-3	CASSFSGSWGDTQYF	TGTGCCAGCAGCTTTAGCGGTTCCTGGGGAGATACGCAGTATTTT
TRBV12-3/TRBV12-4	.	many	TRBJ2-7	CASSLDGTSYEQYF	TGTGCCAGCAGTTTAGACGGGACCTCCTACGAGCAGTACTTC
TRBV20-1	.	many	TRBJ1-2	CSARNDEYGYTF	TGCAGTGCTAGAAACGACGAATATGGCTACACCTTC
TRBV7-3	.	many	TRBJ2-2	CASTVDLTGELFF	TGTGCCAGCACTGTGGACCTCACCGGGGAGCTGTTTTTT
TRBV5-1	TRBD1	few	TRBJ2-7	CASSLQGSGYEQYF	TGCGCCAGCAGCTTACAGGGGTCGGGCTACGAGCAGTACTTC
TRBV29-1	.	many	TRBJ1-3	CSAAEGNTIYF	TGCAGCGCCGCTGAGGGCAACACCATATATTTT
TRBV6-5	TRBD2	many	TRBJ2-5	CASSRLAGGETQYF	TGTGCCAGCAGTCGACTAGCGGGAGGAGAGACCCAGTACTTC
TRBV20-1	.	many	TRBJ2-5	CSARRDFQETQYF	TGCAGTGCTAGAAGGGACTTTCAAGAGACCCAGTACTTC
TRBV28	.	many	TRBJ1-6	CASSLPGIDGTPLHF	TGTGCCAGCAGTTTACCAGGGATTGACGGGACACCCCTCCACTTT
TRBV6-5	.	many	TRBJ1-3	CASSRSVAAGNTIYF	TGTGCCAGCAGTAGATCGGTCGCGGCTGGAAACACCATATATTTT
TRBV5-1	TRBD1	many	TRBJ2-5	CASSEGTGEETQYF	TGCGCCAGCAGCGAGGGGACAGGGGAAGAGACCCAGTACTTC
TRBV2	.	many	TRBJ2-2	CASRGWGEELFF	TGTGCCAGCAGGGGCTGGGGCGAGGAGCTGTTTTTT
TRBV7-2	TRBD2	many	TRBJ2-5	CASSLEIGLAGGETQYF	TGTGCCAGCAGCTTAGAGATCGGACTAGCGGGAGGGGAGACCCAGTACTTC
TRBV5-6	.	many	TRBJ1-1	CASSDGTEAFF	TGTGCCAGCAGTGACGGCACTGAAGCTTTCTTT
TRBV7-9	.	many	TRBJ1-1	CASTLRGQF	TGTGCCAGCACCTTGAGAGGGCAGTTT
TRBV20-1	TRBD2	many	TRBJ2-3	CSTIRAGAGTDTQYF	TGCAGTACAATCCGAGCGGGAGCGGGCACAGATACGCAGTATTTT
TRBV30	TRBD2	.	TRBJ2-1	CAWWSGLASGSAGFF	TGTGCCTGGTGGTCGGGTCTCGCTAGCGGGAGCGCGGGGTTCTTC
TRBV7-9	.	many	TRBJ2-5	CASSPVGGGQETQYF	TGTGCCAGCAGCCCGGTGGGCGGCGGACAAGAGACCCAGTACTTC
TRBV7-2	.	many	TRBJ1-4	CASSLGPTGPTNEKLFF	TGTGCCAGCAGCTTAGGCCCAACAGGGCCAACTAATGAAAAACTGTTTTTT
TRBV20-1	.	many	TRBJ2-3	CSASPEYTDTQYF	TGCAGTGCTAGCCCGGAATACACAGATACGCAGTATTTT
TRBV5-1	.	many	TRBJ2-5	CASSPTPAPETQYF	TGCGCCAGCAGCCCAACTCCGGCCCCAGAGACCCAGTACTTC
TRBV15	.	many	TRBJ2-1	CATSRDNGANEQFF	TGTGCCACCAGCAGAGATAACGGGGCGAATGAGCAGTTCTTC
TRBV4-3	.	many	TRBJ2-1	CASSQGAGSYNEQFF	TGCGCCAGCAGCCAAGGGGCTGGCTCCTACAATGAGCAGTTCTTC
TRBV29-1	.	many	TRBJ1-1	CSAQGIPEAFF	TGCAGCGCGCAGGGGATACCTGAAGCTTTCTTT
TRBV7-9	.	many	TRBJ1-4	CATGLGGPGEKLFF	TGTGCCACCGGACTGGGGGGCCCAGGGGAAAAACTGTTTTTT
TRBV7-2	.	many	TRBJ2-3	CASSSRAAWGTQYF	TGTGCCAGCAGCTCGCGGGCGGCCTGGGGGACGCAGTATTTT
TRBV7-2	.	many	TRBJ2-5	CASSLQPEDRETQYF	TGTGCCAGCAGCTTACAGCCGGAGGACCGAGAGACCCAGTACTTC
TRBV3-1	TRBD1	many	TRBJ1-2	CASSQGEGAVYGYTF	TGTGCCAGCAGCCAAGGGGAGGGGGCTGTCTATGGCTACACCTTC
TRBV20-1	.	many	TRBJ2-1	CSARDPRVGSLVEQFF	TGCAGTGCTAGAGATCCCAGGGTAGGGAGCCTGGTGGAGCAGTTCTTC
TRBV20-1	TRBD2	many	TRBJ2-5	CSADRTSGEETQYF	TGCAGTGCTGATAGGACTAGCGGAGAAGAGACCCAGTACTTC
TRBV7-9	TRBD1	many	TRBJ2-1	CASSLTGQDLDEQFF	TGTGCCAGCAGCTTAACGGGACAGGATCTAGATGAGCAGTTCTTC
TRBV29-1	TRBD1	many	TRBJ2-1	CSGTGGTGNEQFF	TGCAGCGGTACAGGGGGCACTGGGAATGAGCAGTTCTTC
TRBV5-8	TRBD1	many	TRBJ1-2	CASSPGTGKANYGYTF	TGTGCCAGCAGTCCCGGGACAGGGAAGGCTAACTATGGCTACACCTTC
TRBV6-2/TRBV6-3	.	many	TRBJ1-1	CASSYSSNTEAFF	TGTGCCAGCAGTTACTCCTCGAACACTGAAGCTTTCTTT
TRBV7-2	TRBD2	many	TRBJ2-7	CASSPWTSGSYEQYF	TGTGCCAGCAGCCCCTGGACTAGCGGGAGCTACGAGCAGTACTTC
TRBV20-1	TRBD2	many	TRBJ2-7	CSAFRAGVPYEQYF	TGCAGTGCTTTCCGAGCGGGAGTCCCCTACGAGCAGTACTTC
TRBV29-1	.	many	TRBJ2-1	CSVDRGGNEQFF	TGCAGCGTTGACAGGGGTGGCAATGAGCAGTTCTTC
TRBV29-1	TRBD1	many	TRBJ1-1	CSGTGTNTEAFF	TGCAGCGGGACAGGGACGAACACTGAAGCTTTCTTT
TRBV4-3	.	many	TRBJ1-3	CASSQGGVSSGNTIYF	TGCGCCAGCAGCCAGGGAGGGGTCTCGAGTGGAAACACCATATATTTT
TRBV7-9	.	few	TRBJ1-2	CASSSYRELYGYTF	TGTGCCAGCAGCTCCTACAGGGAACTCTATGGCTACACCTTC
TRBV25-1	TRBD2	many	TRBJ2-7	CASSVGLANYYEQYF	TGTGCCAGCAGCGTGGGACTAGCGAATTACTACGAGCAGTACTTC
TRBV12-3/TRBV12-4	.	many	TRBJ1-5	CASSSTVGWSNQPQHF	TGTGCCAGCAGTTCTACAGTGGGGTGGAGCAATCAGCCCCAGCATTTT
TRBV5-1	.	many	TRBJ2-7	CASSLEGYEQYF	TGCGCCAGCAGCTTGGAAGGGTACGAGCAGTACTTC
TRBV9	.	many	TRBJ2-7	CASSPGEGYEQYF	TGTGCCAGCAGCCCTGGGGAAGGGTACGAGCAGTACTTC
TRBV28	.	many	TRBJ1-5	CASRPSSQPQHF	TGTGCCAGCAGGCCGAGTAGTCAGCCCCAGCATTTT
TRBV20-1	.	many	TRBJ2-7	CSATTNDYEQYF	TGCAGTGCCACGACTAACGACTACGAGCAGTACTTC
TRBV29-1	.	many	TRBJ1-1	CSVDPGTEAFF	TGCAGCGTTGATCCGGGCACTGAAGCTTTCTTT
TRBV5-1	TRBD1	many	TRBJ1-1	CASFSGTDRRSEAFF	TGCGCCAGCTTCTCCGGGACAGATAGAAGGTCTGAAGCTTTCTTT
TRBV15	TRBD1	many	TRBJ2-7	CATSRGPGQGSSYEQYF	TGTGCCACCAGCAGAGGTCCAGGACAGGGGAGCTCCTACGAGCAGTACTTC
TRBV5-5	TRBD2	many	TRBJ2-1	CASSFRSGARLADRNEQFF	TGTGCCAGCAGCTTTAGGAGCGGGGCGCGGCTAGCGGACCGGAATGAGCAGTTCTTC
TRBV20-1	TRBD2	many	TRBJ2-7	CSAPSGYSYEQYF	TGCAGTGCCCCTAGCGGATACTCCTACGAGCAGTACTTC
TRBV29-1	TRBD1	many	TRBJ2-4	CSVGDRGGDIQYF	TGCAGCGTTGGGGACAGGGGGGGGGACATTCAGTACTTC
TRBV10-3	.	many	TRBJ1-1	CAISGQSGVTEAFF	TGTGCCATCAGCGGTCAATCAGGGGTAACTGAAGCTTTCTTT
TRBV7-2	TRBD2	few	TRBJ2-7	CASSWAGDSYEQYF	TGTGCCAGCAGCTGGGCGGGAGACTCCTACGAGCAGTACTTC
TRBV24-1	TRBD2	many	TRBJ2-2	CATSDTTSGGGKLFF	TGTGCCACCAGTGATACGACTAGCGGGGGAGGCAAGCTGTTTTTT
TRBV5-8	.	many	TRBJ2-3	CASSLYRDSTDTQYF	TGTGCCAGCAGCTTGTACAGGGATAGCACAGATACGCAGTATTTT